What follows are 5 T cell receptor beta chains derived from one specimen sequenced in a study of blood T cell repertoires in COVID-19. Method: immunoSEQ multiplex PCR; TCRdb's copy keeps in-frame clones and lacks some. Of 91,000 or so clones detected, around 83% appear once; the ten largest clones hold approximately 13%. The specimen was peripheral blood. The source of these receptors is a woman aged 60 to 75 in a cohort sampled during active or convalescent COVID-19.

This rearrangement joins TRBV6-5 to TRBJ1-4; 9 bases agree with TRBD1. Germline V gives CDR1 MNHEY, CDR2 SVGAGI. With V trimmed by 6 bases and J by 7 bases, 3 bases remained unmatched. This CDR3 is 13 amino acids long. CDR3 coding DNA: TGTGCCAGCAGACCGACAGGGGGTGAAAAACTGTTTTTT. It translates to CASRPTGGEKLFF.

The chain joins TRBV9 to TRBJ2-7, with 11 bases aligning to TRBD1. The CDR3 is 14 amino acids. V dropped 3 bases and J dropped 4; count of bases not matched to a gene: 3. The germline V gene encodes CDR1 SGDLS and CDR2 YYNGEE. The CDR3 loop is CASSAGTGGYEQYF. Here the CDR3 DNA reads TGTGCCAGCAGCGCCGGGACAGGGGGTTACGAGCAGTACTTC.

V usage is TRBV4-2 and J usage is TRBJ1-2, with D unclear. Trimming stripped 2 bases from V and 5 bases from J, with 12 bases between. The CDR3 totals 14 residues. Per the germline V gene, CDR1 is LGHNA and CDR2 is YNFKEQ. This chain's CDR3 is CASSQTGIGYGYTF. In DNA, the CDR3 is TGTGCCAGCAGCCAAACGGGGATCGGTTATGGCTACACCTTC.

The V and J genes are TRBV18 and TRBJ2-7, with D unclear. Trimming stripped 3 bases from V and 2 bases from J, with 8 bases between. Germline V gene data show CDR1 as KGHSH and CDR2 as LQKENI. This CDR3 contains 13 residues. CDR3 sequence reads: CASSPASTYEQYF. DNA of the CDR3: TGTGCCAGCTCACCGGCCAGTACCTACGAGCAGTACTTC.

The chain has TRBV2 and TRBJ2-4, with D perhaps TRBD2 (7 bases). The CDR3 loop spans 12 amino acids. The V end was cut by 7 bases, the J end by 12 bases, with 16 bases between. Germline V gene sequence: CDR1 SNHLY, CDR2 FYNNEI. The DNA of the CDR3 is TGTGCCAGCACGGAGGGGGGGACATATCAGTACTTC. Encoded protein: CASTEGGTYQYF.